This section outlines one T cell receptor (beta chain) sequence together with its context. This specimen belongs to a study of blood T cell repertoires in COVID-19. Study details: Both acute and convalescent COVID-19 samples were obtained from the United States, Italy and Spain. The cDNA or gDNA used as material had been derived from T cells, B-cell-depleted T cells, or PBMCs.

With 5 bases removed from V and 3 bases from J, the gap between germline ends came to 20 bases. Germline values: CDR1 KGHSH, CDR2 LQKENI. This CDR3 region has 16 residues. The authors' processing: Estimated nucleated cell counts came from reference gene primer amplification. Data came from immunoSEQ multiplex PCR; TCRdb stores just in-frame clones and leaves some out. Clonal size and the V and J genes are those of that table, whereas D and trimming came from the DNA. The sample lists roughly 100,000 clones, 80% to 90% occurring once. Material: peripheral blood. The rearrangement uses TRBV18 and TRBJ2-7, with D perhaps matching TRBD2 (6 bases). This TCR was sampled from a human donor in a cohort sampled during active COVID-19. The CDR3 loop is CASSSPEGSGLYEQYF. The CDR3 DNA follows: TGTGCCAGCTCATCCCCGGAGGGTAGCGGTCTCTACGAGCAGTACTTC.